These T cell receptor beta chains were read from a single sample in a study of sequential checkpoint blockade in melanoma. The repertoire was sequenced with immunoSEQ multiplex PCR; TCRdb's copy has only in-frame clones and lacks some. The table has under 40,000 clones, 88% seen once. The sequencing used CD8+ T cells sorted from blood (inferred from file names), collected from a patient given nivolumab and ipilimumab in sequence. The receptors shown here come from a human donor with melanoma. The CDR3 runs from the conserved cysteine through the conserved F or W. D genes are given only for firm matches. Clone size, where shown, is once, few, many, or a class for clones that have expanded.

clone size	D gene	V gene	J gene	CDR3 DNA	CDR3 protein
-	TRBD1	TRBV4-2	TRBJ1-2	TGTGCCAGCAGCCAACCGACAGGGGCCCGCTATGGCTACACCTTC	CASSQPTGARYGYTF
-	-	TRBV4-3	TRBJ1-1	TGCGCCAGCAGCCAAGATCGAGGGGGGAACACTGAAGCTTTCTTT	CASSQDRGGNTEAFF
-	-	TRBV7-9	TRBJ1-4	TGTGCCAGCAGCTTTACGGGTCCTGCAACTAATGAAAAACTGTTTTTT	CASSFTGPATNEKLFF
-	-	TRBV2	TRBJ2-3	TGTGCCAGCCTCCTAGAGACGCAGTATTTT	CASLLETQYF
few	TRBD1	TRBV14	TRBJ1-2	TGTGCCAGCAGCCAAGGACAGGGGGCGCGGTATGGCTACACCTTC	CASSQGQGARYGYTF
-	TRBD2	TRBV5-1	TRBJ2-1	TGCGCCAGCAGCGATCGACTAGCGGGAGGAAATGAGCAGTTCTTC	CASSDRLAGGNEQFF
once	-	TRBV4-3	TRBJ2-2	TGCGCCAGCAGCCTCGGGGCCGGGGAGCTGTTTTTT	CASSLGAGELFF
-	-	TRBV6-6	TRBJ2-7	TGTGCCAGCTTGGGACTGAACTACGAGCAGTACTTC	CASLGLNYEQYF
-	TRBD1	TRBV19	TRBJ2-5	TGTGCCTGCCGGACAGGGCATCACCAAGAGACCCAGTACTTC	CACRTGHHQETQYF
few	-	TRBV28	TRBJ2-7	TGTGCCAGCAGGCCAAAAACGGCACCTCGCGGCTACGAGCAGTACTTC	CASRPKTAPRGYEQYF
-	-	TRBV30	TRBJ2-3	TGTGCCTGGAGACCGTACGAGGATACGCAGTATTTT	CAWRPYEDTQYF
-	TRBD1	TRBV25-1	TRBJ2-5	TGTGCCAGCAGTGTGGACAGGGGAGAACAAGAGACCCAGTACTTC	CASSVDRGEQETQYF
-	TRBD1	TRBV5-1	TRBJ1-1	TGCGCCAGCAGCTTGTCCCCGGGACAGGGGAACACTGAAGCTTTCTTT	CASSLSPGQGNTEAFF
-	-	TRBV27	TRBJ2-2	TGTGCCAGCAGTTTATCCTTACTTGGTCCCGGGGAGCTGTTTTTT	CASSLSLLGPGELFF
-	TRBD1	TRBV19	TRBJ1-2	TGTGCCAGTAGTATGAGCGGGACAGGGTGGGTTAACTATGGCTACACCTTC	CASSMSGTGWVNYGYTF
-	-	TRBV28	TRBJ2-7	TGTGCCAGCAGTTTTTCTATCAGGGGCGGGGAGCAGTACTTC	CASSFSIRGGEQYF
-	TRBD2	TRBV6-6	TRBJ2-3	TGTGCCAGCAGTTACGTGTTGCGGGGGTTCACAGATACGCAGTATTTT	CASSYVLRGFTDTQYF
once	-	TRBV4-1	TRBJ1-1	TGCGCCAGCATAGGTCCAGGGAACACTGAAGCTTTCTTT	CASIGPGNTEAFF
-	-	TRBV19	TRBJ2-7	TGTGCCAGTAGTGTCGGGATCCCGGGCGAGCAGTACTTC	CASSVGIPGEQYF
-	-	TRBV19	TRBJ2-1	TGTGCCAGCAGTATAGGGATGTGGCAGGGGGGTTACAATGAGCAGTTCTTC	CASSIGMWQGGYNEQFF
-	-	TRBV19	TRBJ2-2	TGTGCCAGTAGTATTTTGGACTTCAGGGAGCTGTTTTTT	CASSILDFRELFF
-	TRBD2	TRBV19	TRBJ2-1	TGTGCCAGTAGTATAGGCGGGACTACCTACAATGAGCAGTTCTTC	CASSIGGTTYNEQFF
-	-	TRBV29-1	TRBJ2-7	TGCAGCGTTATGGGGGGTTCCTACGAGCAGTACTTC	CSVMGGSYEQYF
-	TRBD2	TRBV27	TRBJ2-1	TGTGCCAGCAGTTTATCCACTAGCGGGTTCTTTTACAATGAGCAGTTCTTC	CASSLSTSGFFYNEQFF
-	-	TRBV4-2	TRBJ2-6	TGTGCCAGCAGCCAAGATGGGACATCTGGGGCCAACGTCCTGACTTTC	CASSQDGTSGANVLTF
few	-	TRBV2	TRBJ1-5	TGTGCCAGCAGCCAGACAGTAGATAGCAATCAGCCCCAGCATTTT	CASSQTVDSNQPQHF
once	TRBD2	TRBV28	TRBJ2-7	TGTGCCAGCAGACCAGCGGGAGGGCCGATATACGAGCAGTACTTC	CASRPAGGPIYEQYF
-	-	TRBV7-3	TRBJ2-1	TGTGCCAGCAGCTTAATGTCTCCCCAGGCGGGAATTCGCAATGAGCAGTTCTTC	CASSLMSPQAGIRNEQFF
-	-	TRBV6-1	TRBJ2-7	TGTGCCAGCAGTGAAGGGAGCGGCCCCTACGAGCAGTACTTC	CASSEGSGPYEQYF
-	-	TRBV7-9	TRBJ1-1	TGTGCCAGCAGCTTAGAACGGCCCAGGGCGGGGGGAGCTTTCTTT	CASSLERPRAGGAFF
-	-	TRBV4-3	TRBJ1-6	TGCGCCAGCAGCCAAGCCGTGGGGACTTATAATTCACCCCTCCACTTT	CASSQAVGTYNSPLHF
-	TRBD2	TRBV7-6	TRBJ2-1	TGTGCCAGCAGCTTCCTGACTAGCGGCAATGAGCAGTTCTTC	CASSFLTSGNEQFF
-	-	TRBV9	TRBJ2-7	TGTGCCAGCAGCGCAGGCGGTAGCGGCTACGAGCAGTACTTC	CASSAGGSGYEQYF
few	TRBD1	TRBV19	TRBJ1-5	TGTGCCACTGGACAGGGGAACAGGGGCAATCAGCCCCAGCATTTT	CATGQGNRGNQPQHF
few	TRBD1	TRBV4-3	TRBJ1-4	TGCGCCAGCAGCCAGACAGGGGTTCAAGAAAAACTGTTTTTT	CASSQTGVQEKLFF